The 13 T cell receptor beta chains presented below share a single source sample, sequenced in a study of cytomegalovirus exposure and HLA in healthy donors. The method was immunoSEQ multiplex PCR; TCRdb's version includes in-frame clones alone and lacks a portion of them. The repertoire holds 330,000 or so clones, with roughly 90% as singletons. Sequencing was carried out using PBMCs. All receptors come from a woman younger than 30 in good health and CMV-seronegative.

In this sample, this clone turned up a few times. This chain joins TRBV6-5 and TRBJ1-2; D unclear. Trimming removed 10 bases at V and 1 base at J, with 4 bases between. The CDR3 consists of 10 residues. In germline, CDR1 is MNHEY, CDR2 SVGAGI. The CDR3 DNA sequence: TGTGCCACCCGTAACTATGGCTACACCTTC. Its translation is CATRNYGYTF.

This chain uses TRBV7-7 with TRBJ2-1; 11 bases line up with TRBD2. Germline V gene lookup returns CDR1 SSHAT and CDR2 FNYEAQ (reference sequence). This CDR3 is 13 amino acids long. Trimming cost V 5 bases and J 9 bases; bases outside gene matches: 3. CDR3 residues: CASSPGLAGEQFF. CDR3 in DNA: TGTGCCAGCAGCCCTGGACTAGCGGGTGAGCAGTTCTTC.

The chain employs TRBV28 and TRBJ1-1; D unresolved. V lost 5 bases and J lost 11, with 15 bases in between. This CDR3 spans 12 amino acids. Germline values: CDR1 MDHEN, CDR2 SYDVKM. CDR3 nucleotides: TGTGCCAGCAGTACGGAGACTGGCTGGGCTTTCTTT. Translated, it gives CASSTETGWAFF.

The chain uses TRBV7-2 and TRBJ2-3, with 11 nucleotides matching TRBD2. V dropped 5 bases and J dropped 2; count of bases not matched to a gene: 6. Germline CDR1 reads SGHTA; CDR2 reads FQGNSA. This CDR3 is 16 amino acids long. This chain's CDR3 is CASSQGTSGLTDTQYF. The CDR3 nucleotides read TGTGCCAGCAGCCAGGGGACTAGCGGACTCACAGATACGCAGTATTTT.

This clone was seen a handful of times. The CDR3 DNA reads as TGTGCCAGCAGCCCCCTTTGGGAGGGACATCAGCCCCAGCATTTT. Its protein product is CASSPLWEGHQPQHF. The rearrangement uses TRBV6-5 and TRBJ1-5; weak D call: TRBD1 (5 bases). The germline V gene encodes CDR1 MNHEY and CDR2 SVGAGI. This CDR3 is 15 amino acids long. With 6 bases removed from V and 5 bases from J, the gap between germline ends came to 17 bases.

This chain joins TRBV6-5 and TRBJ1-2; D not certain. This CDR3 comprises 13 residues. Germline V CDR1 and CDR2: MNHEY, SVGAGI. Between the trimmed V and J ends, which lost 6 bases and 7 bases, there was a span of 15 bases. The CDR3 loop reads CASSPTAPGGYTF. The CDR3 nucleotides read TGTGCCAGCAGCCCGACTGCCCCCGGTGGCTACACCTTC.

The CDR3 sequence: CASSQGPQRGQYF. CDR3 DNA sequence: TGCGCCAGCAGCCAAGGGCCCCAACGGGGGCAGTACTTC. The chain combines TRBV4-1 with TRBJ2-7, with a possible D match to TRBD2 (5 bases). Germline loops: CDR1 MGHRA, CDR2 YSYEKL. This CDR3 has 13 amino acids. Trimming removed 1 base from V and 9 bases from J, with 13 bases in between.

The J gene is TRBJ2-7, the V gene TRBV2, with 12 positions matching TRBD1. The V gene end was trimmed by 8 bases and the J gene end by 2 bases; junction bases not matched to a gene: 16. The CDR3 is 18 amino acids. Germline CDR1 reads SNHLY; CDR2 reads FYNNEI. DNA for the CDR3: TGTGCCAGCTACGGGGGGGACAGGGGGCCTCGCGGGGCCTACGAGCAGTACTTC. This translates into CASYGGDRGPRGAYEQYF.

The DNA of the CDR3 is TGTGCCAGCAGCTCGTATGGCAACACCGGGGAGCTGTTTTTT. Amino acids: CASSSYGNTGELFF. V gene TRBV7-8 combines with J gene TRBJ2-2; D unresolved. V lost 4 bases and J 2 bases, leaving 8 bases between the germline ends. The CDR3 is made up of 14 amino acids. The germline V gene has CDR1 SGHVS and CDR2 FQNEAQ.

The gene calls are TRBV2 and TRBJ2-3, with D possibly being TRBD2 (5 bases). This CDR3 spans 12 amino acids. Trimming pared 6 bases from V and 5 bases from J, leaving 9 bases between. CDR1 is SNHLY, CDR2 FYNNEI, per germline. CDR3 bases: TGTGCCAGCAGCGTACTAGAAGATACGCAGTATTTT. This encodes CASSVLEDTQYF.

The chain uses TRBV7-2 and TRBJ1-2; D uncertain. V was cut by 0 bases and J by 4 bases, with 9 bases left in between. This CDR3 spans 14 amino acids. Germline CDR1 is SGHTA and CDR2 is FQGNSA. The CDR3 region has the DNA TGTGCCAGCAGCTTAGCGGAGGGTTCCTATGGCTACACCTTC. This translates into CASSLAEGSYGYTF.

The chain carries TRBV10-3 and TRBJ2-7; maybe TRBD1 (6 bases). The CDR3 runs to 13 residues. V was cut by 6 bases and J by 6 bases, with 15 bases left in between. Germline V CDR1 and CDR2: ENHRY, SYGVKD. The chain's CDR3 is CAIRQGQGLEQYF. CDR3 nucleotides: TGTGCCATCAGGCAAGGGCAGGGGCTCGAGCAGTACTTC.

This clone has just a few counts. V is TRBV7-2 and J is TRBJ2-3; TRBD2 aligns across 7 bases. The CDR3 totals 16 residues. The V gene's germline CDR1 is SGHTA and CDR2 FQGNSA. The J segment lost 3 bases and the V segment lost 0 bases, leaving 6 bases of the junction unmatched. In DNA form, the CDR3 reads TGTGCCAGCAGCTTAGCGGCGGGAGTGGCTACAGATACGCAGTATTTT. Its protein product is CASSLAAGVATDTQYF.